The subject of this entry is one TCR beta chain. Its matching antigen is unknown. The entry originates in a study of cytomegalovirus exposure and HLA in healthy donors. Study conclusions and caveats: As confirmed in vitro, a few CMV-associated chains were specific for CMV antigens. Within an earlier analysis, most TCR beta V segments proved productive either about 90% or about 30% of the time. Later analysis placed DRB1 highest and HLA-C lowest in TCR association rates, which differed by HLA locus. Among TCR beta chains, those listed as cytomegalovirus-associated numbered over 150.

The CDR3 loop spans 14 amino acids. The germline V and J ends were trimmed by 7 bases and 6 bases, with 19 bases remaining between them. The germline V gene encodes CDR1 SQVTM and CDR2 ANQGSEA. The PCR was carried out with 60 Vbeta primers and 13 Jbeta primers. The protocol was immunoSEQ multiplex PCR, while the TCRdb copy is restricted to in-frame clones and leaves out a portion. The sample totals approximately 110,000 clones. The sequencing input was PBMCs. The origin of this receptor is a man aged 25 to 40 in good health and CMV-seronegative. The gene calls are TRBV29-1 and TRBJ2-1, with TRBD2 as a possible D gene (5 bases). The CDR3 region is CSAKPGYGVNEQFF. CDR3 DNA: TGCAGCGCCAAACCGGGATACGGGGTCAATGAGCAGTTCTTC.